Shown below are 5 T cell receptor beta chains from a single sample sequenced in a study of regulatory T cells in long-lasting Graves disease. RNA from PBMCs was the source of the TCR library. Using its own MiXCR run on the reads, TCRdb lists one record per CDR3 protein. The table has some 600 distinct CDR3 sequences, 58% seen once. The sequences come from peripheral blood mononuclear cells (PBMCs), collected with antithyroid drug treatment, in newly diagnosed or persistent Graves disease (not recorded which). Source of these receptors: a female donor with Graves disease.

In its sample, this clonotype was seen a few times. The chain joins TRBV12-3 or TRBV12-4 to TRBJ2-2; D not resolved. The CDR3 loop spans 13 amino acids. Deletions cut 5 bases from V and 6 bases from J, with 10 bases between. CDR3 coding DNA: TGTGCCAGCAGTCCAAGGGCCGCCGGGGAGCTGTTTTTT. Amino acids: CASSPRAAGELFF.

This clonotype was found a few times. The CDR3 reads CAISEGAGEAFF. The CDR3 DNA sequence: TGTGCCATCAGTGAGGGGGCAGGTGAAGCTTTCTTT. The V call is TRBV10-3, the J call TRBJ1-1; tentative D call: TRBD1 (5 bases). The V end lost 2 bases, the J end lost 7 bases, and 8 bases lay between the germline ends. The CDR3 runs to 12 residues. Looked up from germline, CDR1 is ENHRY and CDR2 is SYGVKD.

The DNA of the CDR3 is TGCAGCGTTGATGGTATCCCCCCCGTGAACACTGAAGCTTTCTTT. This codes for CSVDGIPPVNTEAFF. This sequence joins TRBV29-1 and TRBJ1-1; the D is unclear. Germline V CDR1 and CDR2: SQVTM, ANQGSEA. There are 15 residues in the CDR3. V gave up 3 bases and J gave up 0 bases, with 14 bases separating them. The full variable domain, its missing parts supplied by reference TRBV29-1 and TRBJ1-1, is SAVISQKPSRDICQRGTSLTIQCQVDSQVTMMFWYRQQPGQSLTLIATANQGSEATYESGFVIDKFPISRPNLTFSTLTVSNMSPEDSSIYLCSVDGIPPVNTEAFFGQGTRLTVV.

The chain recombines TRBV29-1 with TRBJ2-3, with D possibly being TRBD2 (6 bases). Trimming removed 5 bases from V and 2 bases from J, with 11 bases in between. From germline, CDR1 is SQVTM and CDR2 ANQGSEA. This CDR3 has 13 amino acids. DNA of the CDR3: TGCAGCGTTCCCAGGGAGGTCACAGATACGCAGTATTTT. The encoded protein is CSVPREVTDTQYF.

This clonotype turned up a few times. CDR3 sequence: CASSLVSYEQYF. In DNA, the CDR3 is TGCGCCAGCAGCTTGGTCTCCTACGAGCAGTACTTC. The J gene is TRBJ2-7, the V gene TRBV5-1; the D is unclear. CDR3 length: 12 amino acids. The germline V and J ends were trimmed by 0 bases and 0 bases, with 1 base remaining between them. Germline V lookup: CDR1 SGHRS, CDR2 YFSETQ.